This TCR beta chain comes out of a study of shared T cell receptors in the human thymus. TCRdb keeps only in-frame clones here, not all; method: immunoSEQ multiplex PCR. The repertoire holds 550,000 to 800,000 clones, approximately 85% seen once, with around 0.01% in the top ten. The CDR3 length is 16 residues. CDR1 and CDR2 (germline): LNHNV, YYDKDF (reference sequence). Trimming pared 0 bases from V and 0 bases from J, leaving 11 bases between. These same records also appear under a second study, on human thymus T cells. Per that study: Gene usage (both V and J) appeared biased in thymic and blood repertoires.

The rearrangement uses TRBV15 and TRBJ1-2; TRBD1 is a possible D gene (6 bases). The sequenced sample was thymocytes. This clonotype was sampled from a girl under three years old with a congenital heart defect. In DNA form, the CDR3 reads TGTGCCACCAGCAGAGAAGTGTGGACAGCTAACTATGGCTACACCTTC. It codes for CATSREVWTANYGYTF. The full variable domain, rest sourced from reference TRBV15 and TRBJ1-2, is DAMVIQNPRYQVTQFGKPVTLSCSQTLNHNVMYWYQQKSSQAPKLLFHYYDKDFNNEADTPDNFQSRRPNTSFCFLDIRSPGLGDTAMYLCATSREVWTANYGYTFGSGTRLTVV.